The rows below give T cell receptor beta chains drawn from one sample of a study of blood T cell repertoires in COVID-19. TCRdb keeps only in-frame clones here, not all; method: immunoSEQ multiplex PCR. The sample holds 280,000 or so clones, 80% to 90% seen once. The specimen was PBMCs or T cells enriched from blood (not recorded which). All receptors derive from a man between 25 and 39 years old who had recovered from COVID-19. Each CDR3 is given with its conserved first and last residue. Each record gives: J gene, V gene, clone size, D gene, CDR3 length, CDR3 DNA, CDR3 protein. D genes are given only for firm matches. Not every row has a clone size; where given, it reads once, few, many or a size class.

>TRBJ1-1|TRBV9|once|-|15
TGTGCCAGCAGCGTAGAGCCAGGCCGTAACACTGAAGCTTTCTTT
CASSVEPGRNTEAFF
>TRBJ2-7|TRBV6-5|few|-|11
TGTGCCAGTGGCTTTAACTACGAGCAGTACTTC
CASGFNYEQYF
>TRBJ2-7|TRBV6-5|-|TRBD1|13
TGTGCCAGCAGCCAAAAGAGGGGGCTCGAGCAGTACTTC
CASSQKRGLEQYF
>TRBJ1-4|TRBV9|few|-|15
TGTGCCAGCAGCACCGGATGGGGGGAGAATGAAAAACTGTTTTTT
CASSTGWGENEKLFF
>TRBJ2-3|TRBV6-5|-|TRBD1|15
TGTGCCAGCAGGTCGACAGGGTTCGCCCCAGATACGCAGTATTTT
CASRSTGFAPDTQYF
>TRBJ1-6|TRBV7-2|-|TRBD1|14
TGTGCCAGCAGCCTGACAGGGGGCGTGACACCCCTCCACTTT
CASSLTGGVTPLHF
>TRBJ1-2|TRBV19|-|TRBD1|12
TGTGCCAGTAGTACAGGGGGCCATGGCTACACCTTC
CASSTGGHGYTF
>TRBJ2-3|TRBV30|-|TRBD2|16
TGTGCCTGGAGTGGGCTAGCGGGGGAGAACACAGATACGCAGTATTTT
CAWSGLAGENTDTQYF
>TRBJ1-2|TRBV18|-|TRBD1|15
TGTGCCAGCTCCCGGACAGGGGGAGTTCGGCAGGGCTACACCTTC
CASSRTGGVRQGYTF
>TRBJ1-1|TRBV19|-|-|12
TGTGCCAGTTGGCCGGGGTCTGCGGCGGCTTTCTTT
CASWPGSAAAFF
>TRBJ1-6|TRBV7-3|-|-|15
TGTGCCAGCAGCTTATCCGCTAATAAGAATTCACCCCTCCACTTT
CASSLSANKNSPLHF
>TRBJ2-7|TRBV5-4|-|-|12
TGTGCCAGCAGCCGAAACACCTACGAGCAGTACTTC
CASSRNTYEQYF
>TRBJ1-5|TRBV4-2|-|-|15
TGTGCCAGCAGCCAAGAGACGTCCGGCAGGCAGCCCCAGCATTTT
CASSQETSGRQPQHF
>TRBJ2-3|TRBV24-1|-|TRBD2|18
TGTGCCACCAGAAATAGCGGGGCGCCACTACGATTCACAGATACGCAGTATTTT
CATRNSGAPLRFTDTQYF
>TRBJ2-7|TRBV3-1/TRBV3-2|-|-|13
TGTGCCAGCAGCCATCAGGGGCTCTACGAGCAGTACTTC
CASSHQGLYEQYF
>TRBJ2-2|TRBV10-3|-|-|16
TGTGCCATCAGTGAGAGGTCCCAGGGAAACACCGGGGAGCTGTTTTTT
CAISERSQGNTGELFF
>TRBJ1-3|TRBV24-1|-|-|16
TGTGCCACCAGTGCGTCAGGGACACCCTCTGGAAACACCATATATTTT
CATSASGTPSGNTIYF
>TRBJ2-2|TRBV7-7|-|-|13
TGTGCTAGCAGCGGTACCATAGCCGGGGAGCTGTTTTTT
CASSGTIAGELFF
>TRBJ1-6|TRBV5-1|-|TRBD1|14
TGCGCCAGCAGCCCCGGGACAGGGATAACACCCCTCCACTTT
CASSPGTGITPLHF
>TRBJ2-7|TRBV27|-|-|13
TGTGCCAGCAGTCCCCGACAGACTCAGCGGCAGTACTTC
CASSPRQTQRQYF
>TRBJ2-3|TRBV7-9|-|TRBD2|16
TGTGCCAGCAGCCCGGGACTAGCGGGGGACACAGATACGCAGTATTTT
CASSPGLAGDTDTQYF
>TRBJ2-7|TRBV5-1|-|-|12
TGCGCCAGCAGCCCAGGTCTGTACGAGCAGTACTTC
CASSPGLYEQYF
>TRBJ2-3|TRBV9|-|TRBD2|18
TGTGCCAGCAGCGTAGGTGTTCTAGCGGGGGGGCCCCCAGATACGCAGTATTTT
CASSVGVLAGGPPDTQYF
>TRBJ1-4|TRBV7-9|-|TRBD1|15
TGTGCCAGCAGCCCCGGACAGGGTGATAATGAAAAACTGTTTTTT
CASSPGQGDNEKLFF
>TRBJ1-1|TRBV30|-|TRBD1|13
TGTGCCTGGAGTCCACAGGGGAGCACTGAAGCTTTCTTT
CAWSPQGSTEAFF
>TRBJ1-2|TRBV10-2|-|-|12
TGCGCCAGCCGAACCGACACTTATGGCTACACCTTC
CASRTDTYGYTF
>TRBJ2-1|TRBV27|-|TRBD2|14
TGTGCCAGCAGTCAGGCTAGCGGGGTGCCGGGGCAGTTCTTC
CASSQASGVPGQFF
>TRBJ1-2|TRBV5-6|-|TRBD1|15
TGTGCCAGCAGCTTGGCCTTGGGACAGGTATATGGCTACACCTTC
CASSLALGQVYGYTF
>TRBJ1-5|TRBV30|-|-|14
TGTGCCTGGAGTGTACTGGGGCTAAATCAGCCCCAGCATTTT
CAWSVLGLNQPQHF
>TRBJ2-5|TRBV24-1|few|-|15
TGTGCCACCAGTGATCCGTCAGGTTACCAAGAGACCCAGTACTTC
CATSDPSGYQETQYF
>TRBJ1-2|TRBV19|-|-|16
TGTGCCAGCTACCCCCAGGCCACGCAGGGCCCCTATGGCTACACCTTC
CASYPQATQGPYGYTF
>TRBJ1-2|TRBV15|-|-|12
TGTGCCACCAGCAGAGGCAGGGCTGGCTACACCTTC
CATSRGRAGYTF
>TRBJ1-4|TRBV5-1|-|-|14
TGCGCCAGCAGCTACGCGCAGGGTGGTGAAAAACTGTTTTTT
CASSYAQGGEKLFF
>TRBJ2-7|TRBV3-1/TRBV3-2|few|-|15
TGTGCCAGCAGCCACCCAGGGCAGGGGGGCTACGAGCAGTACTTC
CASSHPGQGGYEQYF
>TRBJ1-1|TRBV18|-|-|13
TGTGCCAGCTCACTAGACACTGTGACTGAAGCTTTCTTT
CASSLDTVTEAFF
>TRBJ1-3|TRBV4-3|-|TRBD1|18
TGCGCCAGCAGCCAAGACTCGGACAGGGGATTATTTGGAAACACCATATATTTT
CASSQDSDRGLFGNTIYF
>TRBJ1-2|TRBV5-6|-|TRBD1|15
TGTGCCAGCAGCGATCTGACAGGGGGGAACTATGGCTACACCTTC
CASSDLTGGNYGYTF
>TRBJ1-2|TRBV9|-|-|14
TGTGCCAGCAGCGTAGACGAGGTTAACTATGGCTACACCTTC
CASSVDEVNYGYTF
>TRBJ1-2|TRBV2|-|TRBD1|14
TGTGCCAGCAGTGGACAGGGGGACAGCTATGGCTACACCTTC
CASSGQGDSYGYTF
>TRBJ2-5|TRBV5-1|once|TRBD1|16
TGCGCCAGCAGCTTGGACGCGGGACAGGGTTTGGAGACCCAGTACTTC
CASSLDAGQGLETQYF
>TRBJ2-3|TRBV19|-|-|14
TGTGCCAGTAGGTCGACGGGACTTTACGATACGCAGTATTTT
CASRSTGLYDTQYF
>TRBJ1-3|TRBV15|-|-|14
TGTGCCACCAGCAGAGAACAGTTTGGAAACACCATATATTTT
CATSREQFGNTIYF
>TRBJ1-1|TRBV5-1|once|TRBD1|12
TGCGCCAGCAGCGGGACAGGGAGGTTAGCTTTCTTT
CASSGTGRLAFF
>TRBJ1-5|TRBV5-3|-|-|15
TGTGCCAGAAGCCCCCCTGACAGTAGCAATCAGCCCCAGCATTTT
CARSPPDSSNQPQHF